This passage covers 10 T cell receptor beta chains from one sample sequenced in a study of spatial heterogeneity in lung cancer. The time point: sample taken at primary tumor resection. Whole RNA, which was extracted from tumor, nontumor lung tissue or frozen PBMC, was sequenced without any cell sorting. MiXCR, applied by TCRdb to the 5' RACE reads, yields one record per CDR3 protein. The repertoire holds fewer than 25,000 distinct CDR3 sequences, around 3.2% seen once, with 29% in the top ten. The sample in question was PBMCs, obtained at surgery. These receptor sequences come from a female donor with early-stage non-small cell lung cancer.

Worth noting for this clonotype: A clone one base away is much larger, so this may be a read error. The chain uses TRBV6-4 and TRBJ2-3, with a tentative D call TRBD2 (6 bases). V lost 5 bases and J 4 bases, leaving 13 bases between the germline ends. Germline V gene data show CDR1 as MRHNA and CDR2 as SNTAGT. The CDR3 has 14 amino acids. The CDR3: CASSPRGFADTQYF. DNA of the CDR3: TGTGCCAGCAGTCCGCGGGGATTCGCAGATACGCAGTATTTT.

At least ten counts were recorded for this clonotype. J is TRBJ2-1 and V is TRBV29-1, with TRBD1 matching over 7 bases. Germline V CDR1 and CDR2: SQVTM, ANQGSEA. V was clipped by 3 bases and J by 4 bases; unmatched bases: 6. The CDR3 consists of 14 residues. The CDR3 nucleotides read TGCAGCGTTGACACACAGGGGCTATACAATGAGCAGTTCTTC. This encodes CSVDTQGLYNEQFF.

This rearrangement joins TRBV10-3 to TRBJ2-7; D gene unclear. The germline V and J ends were trimmed by 7 bases and 7 bases, with 17 bases remaining between them. The CDR3 length is 13 residues. CDR1 is ENHRY and CDR2 is SYGVKD in the germline V gene. CDR3 sequence reads: CAIKSLTPEEQYF. The CDR3 nucleotides are TGTGCCATCAAATCTCTGACCCCCGAGGAGCAGTACTTC.

This clonotype was seen at least ten times. The chain uses TRBV20-1 and TRBJ2-7; D is possibly TRBD2 (6 bases). The CDR3 loop spans 15 amino acids. The V gene lost 1 base and the J gene lost 0 bases, with 13 bases spanning the gap. Germline V gene data show CDR1 as DFQATT and CDR2 as SNEGSKA (reference sequence). CDR3 in amino acids: CSARGPDYYSYEQYF. The CDR3 region has the DNA TGCAGTGCTAGAGGCCCGGACTACTACTCCTACGAGCAGTACTTC.

This clonotype was seen at least ten times. The chain joins TRBV10-3 to TRBJ1-3; maybe TRBD1 (5 bases). The CDR3 loop spans 16 amino acids. V was clipped by 0 bases and J by 0 bases, with 9 bases between them. Germline V gene sequence: CDR1 ENHRY, CDR2 SYGVKD. CDR3 coding DNA: TGTGCCATCAGTGAGTCCCGAGACAGCTCTGGAAACACCATATATTTT. Translation gives CAISESRDSSGNTIYF.

This clonotype was counted many times. J is TRBJ2-1 and V is TRBV7-6; 9 nucleotides align to TRBD1. The CDR3 sequence is 15 residues long. The J segment lost 6 bases and the V segment lost 3 bases, leaving 6 bases of the junction unmatched. Germline V gene sequence: CDR1 SGHVS, CDR2 FNYEAQ. The CDR3, as DNA: TGTGCCAGCAGCTTCCGGGACAGGGTAGGCAATGAGCAGTTCTTC. This sequence encodes CASSFRDRVGNEQFF.

This clonotype was counted at least ten times. The rearrangement links TRBV29-1 to TRBJ2-7; 8 bases map to TRBD1. Germline CDR1 is SQVTM and CDR2 is ANQGSEA. The CDR3 is 13 amino acids. V lost 7 bases, J lost 2 bases, and 7 bases stayed unmatched. The CDR3 loop is CSGSQGATYEQYF. For the CDR3, the DNA is TGCAGCGGTAGCCAGGGGGCTACCTACGAGCAGTACTTC.

This clonotype was detected ten times or more. This chain uses TRBV10-3 with TRBJ2-1, with 8 bases that match TRBD2. V shed 7 bases, J shed 4 bases, and the junction held 6 bases outside the gene matches. CDR3 length: 14 amino acids. CDR1 and CDR2 (germline): ENHRY, SYGVKD. The CDR3 sequence is CAIKDTSGYNEQFF. CDR3 nucleotides: TGTGCCATCAAAGACACTAGCGGATACAATGAGCAGTTCTTC.

This clonotype has ten or more counts. The chain uses TRBV30 and TRBJ2-2; D unresolved. Germline assignment: CDR1 GTSNPN and CDR2 SVGIG (reference sequence). The CDR3 extends over 11 amino acids. Deletions cut 1 base from V and 3 bases from J, with 0 bases between. Here the CDR3 reads CAWSDTGELFF. The DNA of the CDR3 is TGTGCCTGGAGTGACACCGGGGAGCTGTTTTTT.

This clonotype has at least ten counts. The rearrangement uses TRBV10-3 and TRBJ1-3; tentative D call: TRBD1 (5 bases). CDR1 ENHRY and CDR2 SYGVKD come from the germline V gene. Between the trimmed V and J ends, which lost 6 bases and 0 bases, there was a span of 12 bases. The CDR3 is 15 amino acids. CDR3 sequence reads: CAIRRNGGSGNTIYF. The CDR3 DNA reads TGTGCCATCAGAAGAAACGGGGGCTCTGGAAACACCATATATTTT.